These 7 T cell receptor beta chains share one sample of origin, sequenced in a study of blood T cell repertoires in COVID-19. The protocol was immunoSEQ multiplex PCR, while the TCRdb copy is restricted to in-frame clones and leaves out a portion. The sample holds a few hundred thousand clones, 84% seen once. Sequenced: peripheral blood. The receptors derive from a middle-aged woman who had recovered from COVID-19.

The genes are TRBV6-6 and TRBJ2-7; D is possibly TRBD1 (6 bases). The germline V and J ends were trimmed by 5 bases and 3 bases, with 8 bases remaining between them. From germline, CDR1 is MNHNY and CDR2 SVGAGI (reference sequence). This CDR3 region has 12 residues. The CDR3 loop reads CASSADSYEQYF. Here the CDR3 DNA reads TGTGCCAGCAGTGCGGACAGCTACGAGCAGTACTTC.

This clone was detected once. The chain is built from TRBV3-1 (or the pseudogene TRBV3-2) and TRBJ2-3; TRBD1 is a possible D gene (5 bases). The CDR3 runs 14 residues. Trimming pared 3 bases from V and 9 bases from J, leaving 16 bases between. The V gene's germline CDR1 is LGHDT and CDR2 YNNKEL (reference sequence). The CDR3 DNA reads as TGTGCCAGCAGCCAGCGACAGTCCACAGGCACGCAGTATTTT. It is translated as CASSQRQSTGTQYF.

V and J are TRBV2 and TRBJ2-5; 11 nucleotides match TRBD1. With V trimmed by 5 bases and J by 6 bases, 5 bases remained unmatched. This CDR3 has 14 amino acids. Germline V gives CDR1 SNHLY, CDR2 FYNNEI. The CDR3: CASSRTGGEQTQYF. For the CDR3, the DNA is TGTGCCAGCAGTCGGACAGGGGGCGAGCAGACCCAGTACTTC.

CDR3 nucleotide sequence: TGTGCCATCTCGGAGGACAGTCCCAATTACGAGCAGTACTTC. Its translation is CAISEDSPNYEQYF. The genes are TRBV10-3 and TRBJ2-7, with D perhaps matching TRBD1 (6 bases). This CDR3 contains 14 residues. CDR1 and CDR2 (germline): ENHRY, SYGVKD. The V end lost 8 bases, the J end lost 4 bases, and 18 bases lay between the germline ends.

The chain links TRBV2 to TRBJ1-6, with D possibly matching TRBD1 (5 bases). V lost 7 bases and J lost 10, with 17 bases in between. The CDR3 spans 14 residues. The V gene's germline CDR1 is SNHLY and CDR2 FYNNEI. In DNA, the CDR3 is TGTGCCAGCACCAACAGGTGGTCGGAGTCACCCCTCCACTTT. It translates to CASTNRWSESPLHF.

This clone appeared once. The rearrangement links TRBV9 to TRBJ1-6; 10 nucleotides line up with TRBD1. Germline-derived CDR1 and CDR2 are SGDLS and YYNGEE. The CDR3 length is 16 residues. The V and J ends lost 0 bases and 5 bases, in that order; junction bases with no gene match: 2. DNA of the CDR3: TGTGCCAGCAGCGTAGGACAGGGGGCCAATAATTCACCCCTCCACTTT. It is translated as CASSVGQGANNSPLHF.

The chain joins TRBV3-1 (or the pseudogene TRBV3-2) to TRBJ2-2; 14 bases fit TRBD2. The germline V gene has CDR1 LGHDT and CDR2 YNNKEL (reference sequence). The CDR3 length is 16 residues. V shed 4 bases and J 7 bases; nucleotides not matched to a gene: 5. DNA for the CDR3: TGTGCCAGCAGCCGACTAGCGGGGGGGCTGGTCGGGGAGCTGTTTTTT. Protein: CASSRLAGGLVGELFF.